This T cell receptor beta chain derives from a study of blood T cell repertoires in COVID-19. Study information: COVID-19 samples collected from the United States, Italy and Spain covered acute and convalescent phases.

Participants were aged about 18 to 100 years, lived in about 26 US areas, and enrolled virtually. Cohort 3 recovered donors had two negative PCRs, clearance, or symptom resolution. Study processing details: The authors estimated nucleated cell counts from reference gene primer amplification. Some clones are missing from TCRdb's copy, which holds only in-frame ones; the method was immunoSEQ multiplex PCR. That table furnishes V, J and clone size, whereas the DNA furnished D and trimming. This repertoire shows over 200,000 clones, under 90% found once; its top ten account for roughly 15%. Sequenced sample: PBMCs or T cells enriched from blood (not recorded which). This clonotype was obtained from a man aged 18 to 29 who had recovered from COVID-19.

The CDR3 loop is CASSPAGGPYNEQFF. In nucleotides, the CDR3 is TGTGCCAGCAGCCCGGCGGGAGGGCCCTACAATGAGCAGTTCTTC. V gene TRBV7-9 combines with J gene TRBJ2-1, with TRBD2 matching over 9 bases. V was pared by 5 bases and J by 2 bases, with 4 bases of the junction left unmatched. This CDR3 contains 15 residues. Germline CDR1 SEHNR, CDR2 FQNEAQ (reference sequence).